This section outlines one TCR beta chain sequence together with its context. There is no known antigen for this receptor. Base-call qualities are not available, and no considerably larger clone is one nucleotide away. This sample was taken from a study of shared clonotypes between healthy human individuals (dated by TCRdb to the early 2020s). Notes on the research overall: A couple of women and a few men aged 18 to 49 years were included in the cohort. For each donor, three plates each were used for CD4 naive and CD4 memory, two plates were used for CD8 naive, and one plate was used for CD8 memory. The study deeply sequenced blood TCR repertoires of five healthy adults to estimate repertoire size and the extent of clonotype sharing between individuals. Libraries were prepared and TCR repertoires were sequenced by different laboratories using diverse techniques, in order to increase sequencing depth and limit assay-specific biases. Per donor, leukapheresis produced somewhere between about 0.8 and 9 billion PBMCs.

Using the deep immunoSEQ assay, TCR CDR3 regions were amplified from genomic DNA by multiplex PCR. Genomic DNA extracted from each cell subset was distributed evenly over all wells of several immunoSEQ 96-well plates, and each plate served as one replicate. For sorted subsets, about 200 ng genomic DNA, equal to 25,000 to 35,000 T cell genomes, was loaded into each replicate PCR. Purified libraries were quantified with a Qubit 3.0 fluorometer, sized on a Bioanalyzer 2100, and re-quantified with the KAPA Library Quantification kit. Each immunoSEQ 96-well plate was sequenced on its own single-read 150-cycle Illumina NextSeq 550 flow cell. Per the authors' processing: Because the immunoSEQ output included only junctional sequences and no quality scores, the filtering could not be the same as the filtering used for full-length reads. Sequences were annotated with PyIR, a Python wrapper for IgBLAST v1.9, using IMGT germline references to assign V/J genes and CDR3. Any read was removed if the V/J assignment was weak (E-value above 1e-6), the CDR3 was missing, or the read contained stop codons, out-of-frame junctions, or ambiguous translated residues. A V3J clonotype was defined by an identical inferred V gene, J gene, and CDR3 amino acid sequence. To compute the percentage overlap between repertoires, the number of shared unique clonotypes was divided by the size of the smaller repertoire. Richness of each repertoire was evaluated using RTK rarefaction, the Chao1 estimator, and Recon v2.1 estimates of unobserved clonotypes. OLGA was used to compute generation probabilities for all TCRbeta clonotypes that the gDNA method yielded from a few donors. Drawn from immuneACCESS, this table holds only the in-frame rearrangements with V and J called that TCRdb kept. Clones are partly lost; checked studies trace under half to an unresolved V gene and leave the rest unexplained. The V and J calls and the clone size are those of that table, but D and trimming were determined from the DNA. This sample is represented by roughly 2.6 million clones; approximately 92% of them were singletons. The ten largest clones take up around 0.14% of the sample.

Healthy HIV-negative adults with no recently reported acute infections or vaccinations were included as donors. Only Caucasian adults living in Nashville, Tennessee, USA were represented among the donors. CD4+ T cells were enriched by magnetic negative selection; naive cells were then positively selected on CD45RA, and the negative fraction formed the memory subset. Blood was obtained by leukapheresis, after which PBMCs were separated by Ficoll-Histopaque density gradient centrifugation and cryopreserved in liquid nitrogen vapor phase. Analytical flow cytometry was used to check the purity and quantity of every magnetically sorted T cell population. From each sorted fraction, genomic DNA was isolated and quantified by UV absorbance on a Nanodrop 2000c. The paper as a whole reports these results and caveats: Rarefaction of sorted-subset datasets indicated incomplete sequencing despite the large sequencing depth. Naive subsets generally had larger estimated clonotype richness than memory subsets. The small number of donors limited the genetic and exposure-history diversity represented. Higher generation probabilities were observed for clonotypes shared by all four sorted-subset donors than for non-shared clonotypes. Sampling was restricted to blood, and TCR repertoires in tissue are likely to differ from TCR repertoires in blood. Pairwise subsampling led to the expectation that sequencing depth would affect the degree of clonotype sharing among donors. When a handful of donors were compared, the shared fraction of clonotypes was 5% to 6.5% for naive CD4, around 3.6% for naive CD8, about 2.4% for memory CD4, and 0.4% for memory CD8.

The CDR3 runs 14 residues from the cysteine to the phenylalanine. Only the CDR3 DNA is retained, 42 bases long and in frame from the first base. CDR1 and CDR2 are read off the germline V gene as SQVTM and ANQGSEA. V is clipped by 8 bases and J by 0 bases, and the sequence between their germline boundaries is 14 bases long. The specimen sequenced was naive CD4+ T cells sorted from blood. Sample cell subset or site, as interpreted from the label and publication: CD45RA+ positively selected. The TCR comes from a man aged 18 to 30 in good health. In this chain, TRBV29-1 is recombined with TRBJ2-1; the D gene cannot be resolved reliably. The DNA reads TGCAGCTCAACCCACCAAAGCTCCTACAATGAGCAGTTCTTC. This is translated as CSSTHQSSYNEQFF.